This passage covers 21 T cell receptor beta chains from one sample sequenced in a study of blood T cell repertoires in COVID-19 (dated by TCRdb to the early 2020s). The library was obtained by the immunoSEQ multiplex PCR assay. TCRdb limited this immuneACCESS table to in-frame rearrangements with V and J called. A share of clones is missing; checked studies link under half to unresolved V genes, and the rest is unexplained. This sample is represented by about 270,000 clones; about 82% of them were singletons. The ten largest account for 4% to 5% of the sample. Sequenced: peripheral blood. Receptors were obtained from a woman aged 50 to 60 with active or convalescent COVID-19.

The CDR3 region has the DNA TGTGCCAGCAGCAAAGTAAACGGGAGTAGAGGGGTTGCGCAGTATTTT. Its protein product is CASSKVNGSRGVAQYF. V usage is TRBV21-1 and J usage is TRBJ2-3; the table assigns TRBD2, which was not confirmed against the DNA. TRBV21-1 corresponds to a pseudogene. This CDR3 has 16 amino acids.

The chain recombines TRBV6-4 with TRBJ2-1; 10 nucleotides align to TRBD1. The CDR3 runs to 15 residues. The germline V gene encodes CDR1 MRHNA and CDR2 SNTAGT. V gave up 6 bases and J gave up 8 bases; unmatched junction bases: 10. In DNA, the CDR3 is TGTGCCAGCAGCGCCGGGACAGGGGAAGTGGATGAGCAGTTCTTC. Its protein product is CASSAGTGEVDEQFF.

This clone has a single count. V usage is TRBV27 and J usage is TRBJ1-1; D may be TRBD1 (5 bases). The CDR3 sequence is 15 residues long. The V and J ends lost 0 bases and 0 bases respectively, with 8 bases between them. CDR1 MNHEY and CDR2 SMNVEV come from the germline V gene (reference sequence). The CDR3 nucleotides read TGTGCCAGCAGTTTATCGTGGGGCGTGAACACTGAAGCTTTCTTT. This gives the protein CASSLSWGVNTEAFF.

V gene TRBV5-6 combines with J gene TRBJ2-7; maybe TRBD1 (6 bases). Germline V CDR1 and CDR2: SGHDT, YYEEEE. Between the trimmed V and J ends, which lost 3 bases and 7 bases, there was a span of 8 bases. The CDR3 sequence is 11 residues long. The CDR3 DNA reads TGTGCCAGCAGCTGGGGGACAGAGCAGTACTTC. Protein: CASSWGTEQYF. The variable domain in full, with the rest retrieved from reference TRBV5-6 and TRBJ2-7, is DAGVTQSPTHLIKTRGQQVTLRCSPKSGHDTVSWYQQALGQGPQFIFQYYEEEERQRGNFPDRFSGHQFPNYSSELNVNALLLGDSALYLCASSWGTEQYFGPGTRLTVT.

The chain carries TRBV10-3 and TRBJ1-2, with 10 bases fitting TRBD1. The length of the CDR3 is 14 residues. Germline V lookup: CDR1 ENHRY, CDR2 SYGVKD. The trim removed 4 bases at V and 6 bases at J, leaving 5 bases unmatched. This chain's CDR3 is CAISVAGTGDGYTF. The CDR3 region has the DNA TGTGCCATCAGTGTCGCGGGGACAGGGGATGGCTACACCTTC.

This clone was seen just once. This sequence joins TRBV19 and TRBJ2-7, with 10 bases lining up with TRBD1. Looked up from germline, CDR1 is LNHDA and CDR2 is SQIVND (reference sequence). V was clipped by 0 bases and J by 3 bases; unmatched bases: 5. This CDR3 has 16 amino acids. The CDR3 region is CASSIDRRTGGYEQYF. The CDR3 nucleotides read TGTGCCAGTAGTATAGACCGGCGGACAGGGGGCTACGAGCAGTACTTC.

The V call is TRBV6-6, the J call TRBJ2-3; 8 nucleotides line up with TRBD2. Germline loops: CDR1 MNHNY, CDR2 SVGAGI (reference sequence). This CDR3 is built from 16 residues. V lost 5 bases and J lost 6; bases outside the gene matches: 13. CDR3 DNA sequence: TGTGCCAGCAGTCCCCGAGCAGCGGGAGAAACGGATACGCAGTATTTT. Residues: CASSPRAAGETDTQYF.

The CDR3 sequence: CASSLGTSGDPYEQYF. In DNA, the CDR3 is TGTGCCAGCAGCTTAGGGACTAGCGGGGACCCCTACGAGCAGTACTTC. The chain combines TRBV7-2 with TRBJ2-7; 12 positions agree with TRBD2. The length of the CDR3 is 16 residues. V lost 1 base, J lost 2 bases, and 3 bases stayed unmatched. Germline CDR1 and CDR2: SGHTA and FQGNSA.

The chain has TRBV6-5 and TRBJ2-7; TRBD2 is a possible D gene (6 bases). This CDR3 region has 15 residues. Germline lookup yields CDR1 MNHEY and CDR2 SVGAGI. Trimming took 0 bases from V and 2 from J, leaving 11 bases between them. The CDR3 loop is CASSYSNRGTYEQYF. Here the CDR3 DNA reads TGTGCCAGCAGTTACTCGAATCGGGGGACCTACGAGCAGTACTTC.

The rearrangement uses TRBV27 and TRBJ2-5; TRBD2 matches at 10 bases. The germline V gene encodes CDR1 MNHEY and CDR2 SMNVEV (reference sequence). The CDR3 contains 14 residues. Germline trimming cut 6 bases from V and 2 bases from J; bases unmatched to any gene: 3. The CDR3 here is CASRRTSGQETQYF. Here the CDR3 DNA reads TGTGCCAGCAGGAGGACTAGCGGACAAGAGACCCAGTACTTC.

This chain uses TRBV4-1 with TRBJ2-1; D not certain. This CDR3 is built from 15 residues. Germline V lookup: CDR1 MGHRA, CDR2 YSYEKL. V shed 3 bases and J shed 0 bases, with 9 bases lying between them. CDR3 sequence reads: CASSHVVISYNEQFF. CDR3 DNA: TGCGCCAGCAGCCACGTAGTAATCTCCTACAATGAGCAGTTCTTC.

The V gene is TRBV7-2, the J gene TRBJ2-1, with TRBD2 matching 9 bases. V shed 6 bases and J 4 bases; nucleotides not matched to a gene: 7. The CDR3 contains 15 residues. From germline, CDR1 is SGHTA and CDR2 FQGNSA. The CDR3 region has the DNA TGTGCCAGCAGTTGGGGACTAGCCGGTTACAATGAGCAGTTCTTC. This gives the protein CASSWGLAGYNEQFF. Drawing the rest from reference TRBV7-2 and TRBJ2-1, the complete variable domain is GAGVSQSPSNKVTEKGKDVELRCDPISGHTALYWYRQSLGQGLEFLIYFQGNSAPDKSGLPSDRFSAERTGGSVSTLTIQRTQQEDSAVYLCASSWGLAGYNEQFFGPGTRLTVL.

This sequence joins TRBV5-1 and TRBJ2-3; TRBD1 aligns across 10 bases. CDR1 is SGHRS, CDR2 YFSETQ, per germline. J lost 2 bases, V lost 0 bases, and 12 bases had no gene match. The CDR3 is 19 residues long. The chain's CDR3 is CASSLAPTGTGVSTDTQYF. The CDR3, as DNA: TGCGCCAGCAGCTTGGCGCCTACCGGGACAGGGGTGTCCACAGATACGCAGTATTTT.

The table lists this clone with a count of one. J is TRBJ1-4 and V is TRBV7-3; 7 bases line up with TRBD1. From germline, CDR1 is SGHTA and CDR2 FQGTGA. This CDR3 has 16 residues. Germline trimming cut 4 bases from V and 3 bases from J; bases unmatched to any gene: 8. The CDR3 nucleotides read TGTGCCAGCAGCTCCCTAGACAGGGTCGCTAATGAAAAACTGTTTTTT. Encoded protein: CASSSLDRVANEKLFF. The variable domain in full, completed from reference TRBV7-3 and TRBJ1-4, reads GAGVSQTPSNKVTEKGKYVELRCDPISGHTALYWYRQSLGQGPEFLIYFQGTGAADDSGLPNDRFFAVRPEGSVSTLKIQRTERGDSAVYLCASSSLDRVANEKLFFGSGTQLSVL.

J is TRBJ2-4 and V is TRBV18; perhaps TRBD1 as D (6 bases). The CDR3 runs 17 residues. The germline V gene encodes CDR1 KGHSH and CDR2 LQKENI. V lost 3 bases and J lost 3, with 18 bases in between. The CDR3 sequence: CASSPPNREGGKNIQYF. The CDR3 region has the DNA TGTGCCAGCTCACCCCCTAACAGGGAAGGGGGCAAAAACATTCAGTACTTC.

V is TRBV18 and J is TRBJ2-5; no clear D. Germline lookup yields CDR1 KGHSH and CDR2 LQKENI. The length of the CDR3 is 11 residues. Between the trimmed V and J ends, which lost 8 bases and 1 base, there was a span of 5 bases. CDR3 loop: CASTGQETQYF. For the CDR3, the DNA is TGTGCCAGCACCGGCCAAGAGACCCAGTACTTC.

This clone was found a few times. This CDR3 is CASTPRSSGTGELFF. Here the CDR3 DNA reads TGTGCCAGCACCCCCCGGTCTAGCGGCACCGGGGAGCTGTTTTTT. The J gene is TRBJ2-2, the V gene TRBV2; 7 bases are a match to TRBD2. Germline-derived CDR1 and CDR2 are SNHLY and FYNNEI. The trim removed 7 bases at V and 4 bases at J, leaving 9 bases unmatched. The CDR3 contains 15 residues.

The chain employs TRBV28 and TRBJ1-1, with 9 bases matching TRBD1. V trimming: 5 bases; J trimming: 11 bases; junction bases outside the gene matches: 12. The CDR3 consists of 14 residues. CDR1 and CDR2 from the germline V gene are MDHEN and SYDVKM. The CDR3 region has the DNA TGTGCCAGCAGTGCCGGGACAGGGTATAGGAGGGCTTTCTTT. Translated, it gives CASSAGTGYRRAFF.

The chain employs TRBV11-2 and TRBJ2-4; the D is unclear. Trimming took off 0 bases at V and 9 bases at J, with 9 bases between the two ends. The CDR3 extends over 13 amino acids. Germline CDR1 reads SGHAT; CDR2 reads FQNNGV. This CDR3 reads CASSLDEKSIQYF. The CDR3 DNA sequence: TGTGCCAGCAGCTTAGATGAGAAGAGCATTCAGTACTTC.

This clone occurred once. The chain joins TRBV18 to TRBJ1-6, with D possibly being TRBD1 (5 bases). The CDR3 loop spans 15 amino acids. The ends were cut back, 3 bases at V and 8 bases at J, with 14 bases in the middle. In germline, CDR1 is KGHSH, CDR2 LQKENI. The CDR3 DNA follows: TGTGCCAGCTCACCCTCGGCAGGGATGGATTCACCCCTCCACTTT. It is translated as CASSPSAGMDSPLHF. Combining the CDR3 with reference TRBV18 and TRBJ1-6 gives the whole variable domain NAGVMQNPRHLVRRRGQEARLRCSPMKGHSHVYWYRQLPEEGLKFMVYLQKENIIDESGMPKERFSAEFPKEGPSILRIQQVVRGDSAAYFCASSPSAGMDSPLHFGNGTRLTVT.

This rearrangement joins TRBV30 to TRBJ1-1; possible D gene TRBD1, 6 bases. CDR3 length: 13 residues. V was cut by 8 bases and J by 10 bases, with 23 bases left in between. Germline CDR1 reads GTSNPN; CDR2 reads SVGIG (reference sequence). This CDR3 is CAGRTDRRVRAFF. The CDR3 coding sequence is TGTGCCGGACGGACAGACCGACGTGTACGAGCTTTCTTT.